This T cell receptor beta chain originates from a study of memory CD4+ T cells and cytomegalovirus serostatus. For the study at large: Healthy Belgian adult donors included roughly ten CMV-positive and approximately 25 CMV-negative people.

Single viable CD3+CD4+CD8-CD45RO+ cells were sorted as the memory CD4+ T cells. Serostatus was set by detecting CMV pp150, pp28, p38, p52 IgG. Authors' analysis steps: After removing out-of-frame reads, 2 million to 2.5 million distinct TCRbeta sequences remained. Profiled with immunoSEQ multiplex PCR; TCRdb holds only in-frame clones, not every one. For V, J and clone size, that table is used; D and trimming come from the DNA. This table holds about 56,000 clones, about three quarters found once. This CDR3 has 14 amino acids. The V gene's germline CDR1 is LNHDA and CDR2 SQIVND (reference sequence). V lost 7 bases to trimming and J lost 4 bases, with 14 bases between them. About this clone: Its antigen is currently unknown.

General study results and limits: CD4+ memory repertoires contained about 40% of the roughly 160 reported CMV TCRbeta sequences.

The rearrangement uses TRBV19 and TRBJ1-5, with D possibly being TRBD1 (6 bases). The source of this sequence is an adult in good health and CMV-seropositive. Material for sequencing was memory CD4+ T cells from blood. CDR3 in amino acids: CASNKGVGNQPQHF. The CDR3 bases are TGTGCCAGTAACAAGGGGGTCGGGAATCAGCCCCAGCATTTT.